These 2 T cell receptor beta chains were all obtained from the same sample, sequenced in a study of blood T cell repertoires in COVID-19. Sequenced by immunoSEQ multiplex PCR; TCRdb stores in-frame clones only, minus some. The sample gives under 200,000 clones, over 75% of which show up once; about 5.7% is in the top ten. Specimen: PBMCs or T cells enriched from blood (not recorded which). The receptor set was obtained from a woman between 35 and 50 years old with acute COVID-19.

V usage is TRBV27 and J usage is TRBJ2-5; TRBD1 is a possible D gene (5 bases). CDR1 is MNHEY, CDR2 SMNVEV, per germline (reference sequence). The germline V and J ends were trimmed by 8 bases and 0 bases, with 10 bases remaining between them. The CDR3 totals 13 residues. Written as DNA, the CDR3 is TGTGCCAGCTCTGGACATAACCAAGAGACCCAGTACTTC. It yields the protein CASSGHNQETQYF.

This clone was observed a few times. The chain joins TRBV11-2 to TRBJ2-6; D might be TRBD1 (6 bases). V was clipped by 2 bases and J by 2 bases, with 13 bases between them. The CDR3 runs to 17 residues. From germline, CDR1 is SGHAT and CDR2 FQNNGV. The CDR3 DNA reads as TGTGCCAGCAGCTTATTCTTAGGGGGTACTGGGGCCAACGTCCTGACTTTC. Translation: CASSLFLGGTGANVLTF.